This T cell receptor (beta chain) came from a study of blood T cell repertoires in COVID-19. As for the study in general: PBMCs, B-cell-depleted T cells, or T cells provided the cDNA or gDNA that made up the material.

The CDR3 is made up of 17 amino acids. Per the germline V gene, CDR1 is SGHVS and CDR2 is FNYEAQ. V gave up 5 bases and J gave up 0 bases; unmatched junction bases: 6. Original processing methods: Researchers report that nucleated cell counts were estimated from reference gene primer amplification. Sequencing used immunoSEQ multiplex PCR; TCRdb keeps in-frame clones, though not all of them. V and J calls and clone size are those listed in that table; D and trimming were worked out from the DNA. The data show fewer than 150,000 clones, 84% seen once. The chain uses TRBV7-6 and TRBJ2-3, with 12 positions matching TRBD2. Sequences were obtained from peripheral blood. The TCR was taken from a human donor in a cohort sampled during active COVID-19. CDR3 sequence reads: CASSPQGLAGSTDTQYF. The CDR3 bases are TGTGCCAGCAGCCCCCAAGGACTAGCGGGGAGCACAGATACGCAGTATTTT. Variable domain in full (rest from reference TRBV7-6 and TRBJ2-3): GAGVSQSPRYKVTKRGQDVALRCDPISGHVSLYWYRQALGQGPEFLTYFNYEAQQDKSGLPNDRFSAERPEGSISTLTIQRTEQRDSAMYRCASSPQGLAGSTDTQYFGPGTRLTVL.